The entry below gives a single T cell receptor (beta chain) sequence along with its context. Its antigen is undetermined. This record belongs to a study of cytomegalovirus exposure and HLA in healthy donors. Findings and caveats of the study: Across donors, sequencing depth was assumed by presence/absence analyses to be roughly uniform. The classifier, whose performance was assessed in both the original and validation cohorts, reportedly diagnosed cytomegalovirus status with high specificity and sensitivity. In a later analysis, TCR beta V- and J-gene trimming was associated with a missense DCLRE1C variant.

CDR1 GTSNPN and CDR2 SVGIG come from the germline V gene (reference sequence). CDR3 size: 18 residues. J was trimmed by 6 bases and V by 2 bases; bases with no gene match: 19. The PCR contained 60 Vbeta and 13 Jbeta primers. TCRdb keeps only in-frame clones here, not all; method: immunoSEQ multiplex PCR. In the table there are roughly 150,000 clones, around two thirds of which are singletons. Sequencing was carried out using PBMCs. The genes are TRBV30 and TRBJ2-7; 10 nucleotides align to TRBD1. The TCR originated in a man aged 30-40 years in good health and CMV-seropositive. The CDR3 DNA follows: TGTGCCTGGAGTCGGGGGGACAGGGGTTCCCACCCCCTGGGCGAGCAGTACTTC. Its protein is CAWSRGDRGSHPLGEQYF.